These 2 T cell receptor beta chains were all obtained from the same sample, sequenced in a study of blood T cell repertoires in COVID-19. Here immunoSEQ multiplex PCR was the method, and the copy in TCRdb shows in-frame clones only, minus some. The sample has roughly 40,000 clones; roughly 68% are singletons. The specimen was peripheral blood. These receptors were taken from a man at least 80 years old with acute or convalescent COVID-19.

The gene calls are TRBV9 and TRBJ2-5, with TRBD2 matching over 7 bases. V lost 0 bases, J lost 1 base, and 9 bases stayed unmatched. Germline V CDR1 and CDR2: SGDLS, YYNGEE. The CDR3 length is 17 residues. CDR3 loop: CASSVGGTTTVQETQYF. The CDR3, as DNA: TGTGCCAGCAGCGTAGGAGGGACTACCACCGTCCAAGAGACCCAGTACTTC.

This chain joins TRBV7-8 and TRBJ2-1, with D possibly TRBD2 on 6 matching bases. In germline, CDR1 is SGHVS, CDR2 FQNEAQ. V lost 3 bases, J lost 0 bases, and 15 bases lay in between. The CDR3 loop spans 17 amino acids. DNA of the CDR3: TGTGCCAGCAGCTTGGGTGGGCTAGCGAGCTCCTACAATGAGCAGTTCTTC. Translation: CASSLGGLASSYNEQFF.